The 7 T cell receptor beta chains below were found in one sample sequenced in a study of identifying expanded T cells in peripheral blood (dated by TCRdb to between 2018 and 2021). Library method: the immunoSEQ multiplex PCR assay. TCRdb provides this immuneACCESS table in a form limited to in-frame rearrangements. Some clones are lacking; in checked studies, under half of them reflect an unresolved V gene, and why the rest are absent is not known. The sample includes roughly 75,000 clones, with under 90% observed a single time. Over 2.5% of the sample belongs to the ten largest clones. The sequencing sample was made of blood. Every receptor here comes from a person aged 18-70 years in good health.

The count of this clone is one. The chain carries TRBV5-1 and TRBJ2-3; D is perhaps TRBD2 (6 bases). Germline lookup yields CDR1 SGHRS and CDR2 YFSETQ. Trimming cost V 4 bases and J 2 bases, with 14 bases left between them. The CDR3 length is 15 residues. Written as DNA, the CDR3 is TGCGCCAGCAGCCTGGGGGGAGTTAACACAGATACGCAGTATTTT. Translated, it gives CASSLGGVNTDTQYF.

In this sample, this clone turned up a few times. The chain carries TRBV28 and TRBJ2-3; 7 bases are a match to TRBD2. This CDR3 is built from 17 residues. Germline CDR1 and CDR2: MDHEN and SYDVKM. Germline trimming cut 6 bases from V and 2 bases from J; bases unmatched to any gene: 14. CDR3 sequence reads: CASSLGTAGPNTDTQYF. The DNA for the CDR3 is TGTGCCAGCAGCCTGGGAACAGCGGGACCCAACACAGATACGCAGTATTTT.

This chain joins TRBV18 and TRBJ2-5; TRBD1 aligns across 9 bases. The V gene end was trimmed by 5 bases and the J gene end by 6 bases; junction bases not matched to a gene: 13. Germline CDR1 is KGHSH and CDR2 is LQKENI. This CDR3 is built from 16 residues. The CDR3 DNA sequence: TGTGCCAGCTCAGACGTCCGGGACAGGGAATTGCAGACCCAGTACTTC. Protein sequence: CASSDVRDRELQTQYF.

The gene calls are TRBV7-8 and TRBJ1-1; D ambiguous. CDR1 and CDR2 from the germline V gene are SGHVS and FQNEAQ. Trimming shortened V by 6 bases and J by 0 bases, and 17 bases separated the two germline ends. CDR3 size: 16 residues. As DNA, the CDR3 is TGTGCCAGCAGTATAGAAACGAGGGAGCTGAACACTGAAGCTTTCTTT. Translation gives CASSIETRELNTEAFF.

The chain has TRBV14 and TRBJ2-7; D remains ambiguous. Germline loops: CDR1 SGHDN, CDR2 FVKESK. The CDR3 contains 13 residues. V was cut by 0 bases and J by 6 bases, with 9 bases left in between. CDR3 residues: CASSQEIHLEQYF. The CDR3 DNA follows: TGTGCCAGCAGCCAAGAGATCCATCTCGAGCAGTACTTC.

Note on this clone: A far larger clone is just one base off, so this is likely a read error. Other DNA sequences within the sample encode an identical CDR3. The chain combines TRBV5-4 with TRBJ1-1; no definite D call. Germline loops: CDR1 SGHNT, CDR2 YYREEE (reference sequence). This CDR3 has 12 amino acids. The V end lost 4 bases, the J end lost 1 base, and 5 bases lay between the germline ends. The CDR3 DNA follows: TGTGCCAGCAGCCATCCGAACACTGAAGCTTTCTTT. It codes for CASSHPNTEAFF. The whole variable domain, remainder taken from reference TRBV5-4 and TRBJ1-1, is ETGVTQSPTHLIKTRGQQVTLRCSSQSGHNTVSWYQQALGQGPQFIFQYYREEENGRGNFPPRFSGLQFPNYSSELNVNALELDDSALYLCASSHPNTEAFFGQGTRLTVV.

The gene calls are TRBV28 and TRBJ1-5, with a possible D match to TRBD1 (6 bases). CDR1 and CDR2 from the germline V gene are MDHEN and SYDVKM. With 1 base removed from V and 3 bases from J, the gap between germline ends came to 7 bases. The CDR3 has 14 residues. The CDR3 nucleotides are TGTGCCAGCAGTTTATCAGGGGACAATCAGCCCCAGCATTTT. Translated, it gives CASSLSGDNQPQHF.